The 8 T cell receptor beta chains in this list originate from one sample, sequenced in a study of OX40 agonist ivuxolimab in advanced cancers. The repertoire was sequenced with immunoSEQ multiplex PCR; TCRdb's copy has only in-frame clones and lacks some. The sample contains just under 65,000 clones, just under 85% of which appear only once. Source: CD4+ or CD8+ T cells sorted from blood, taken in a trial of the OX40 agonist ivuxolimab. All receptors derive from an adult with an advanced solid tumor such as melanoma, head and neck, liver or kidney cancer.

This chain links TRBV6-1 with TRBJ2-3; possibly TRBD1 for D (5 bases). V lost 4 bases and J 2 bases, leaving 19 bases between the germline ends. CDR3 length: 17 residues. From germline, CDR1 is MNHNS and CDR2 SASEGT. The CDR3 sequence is CASSVSYRGSVTDTQYF. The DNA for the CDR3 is TGTGCCAGCAGTGTTTCGTATAGGGGCTCGGTCACAGATACGCAGTATTTT.

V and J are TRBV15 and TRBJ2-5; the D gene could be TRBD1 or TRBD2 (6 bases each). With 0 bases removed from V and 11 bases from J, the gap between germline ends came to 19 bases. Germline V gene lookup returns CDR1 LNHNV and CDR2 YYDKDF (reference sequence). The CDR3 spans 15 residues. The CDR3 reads CATSRDGGPNWEQYF. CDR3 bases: TGTGCCACCAGCAGAGATGGGGGGCCGAATTGGGAGCAGTACTTC.

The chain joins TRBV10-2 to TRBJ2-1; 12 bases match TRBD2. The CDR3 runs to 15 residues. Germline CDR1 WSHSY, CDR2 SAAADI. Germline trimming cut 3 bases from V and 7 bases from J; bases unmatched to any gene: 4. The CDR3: CASSDGLAGGNEQFF. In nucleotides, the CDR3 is TGCGCCAGCAGTGATGGTCTAGCGGGGGGGAATGAGCAGTTCTTC.

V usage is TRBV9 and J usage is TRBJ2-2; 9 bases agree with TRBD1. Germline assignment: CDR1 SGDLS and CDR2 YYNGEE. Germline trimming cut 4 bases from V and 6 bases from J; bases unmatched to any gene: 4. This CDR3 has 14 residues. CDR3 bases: TGTGCCAGCAGCCCACAGGGGGCCGCCGGGGAGCTGTTTTTT. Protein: CASSPQGAAGELFF.

The CDR3: CASRQGKTEAFF. DNA for the CDR3: TGTGCCAGCAGACAGGGAAAGACTGAAGCTTTCTTT. This chain links TRBV28 with TRBJ1-1; possibly TRBD1 for D (6 bases). The V gene's germline CDR1 is MDHEN and CDR2 SYDVKM. The ends were cut back, 6 bases at V and 5 bases at J, with 10 bases in the middle. The CDR3 covers 12 residues.

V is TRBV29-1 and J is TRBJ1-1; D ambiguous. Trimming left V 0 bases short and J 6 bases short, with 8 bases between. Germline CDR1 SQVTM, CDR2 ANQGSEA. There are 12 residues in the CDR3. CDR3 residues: CSVEESGAEAFF. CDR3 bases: TGCAGCGTTGAAGAGTCGGGAGCTGAAGCTTTCTTT.

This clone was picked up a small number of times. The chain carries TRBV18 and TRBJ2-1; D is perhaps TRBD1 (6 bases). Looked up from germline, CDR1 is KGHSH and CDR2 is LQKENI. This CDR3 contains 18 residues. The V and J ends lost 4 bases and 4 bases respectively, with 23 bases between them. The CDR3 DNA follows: TGTGCCAGCTCACGGGCTTACAGGGAACAGTTGGGGTACAATGAGCAGTTCTTC. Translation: CASSRAYREQLGYNEQFF.

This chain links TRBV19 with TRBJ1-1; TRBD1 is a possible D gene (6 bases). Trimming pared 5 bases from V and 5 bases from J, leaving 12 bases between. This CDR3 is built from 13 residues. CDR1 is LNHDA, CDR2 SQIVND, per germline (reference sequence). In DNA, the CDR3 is TGTGCCAGTAGTCCCTACAGGGATACTGAAGCTTTCTTT. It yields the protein CASSPYRDTEAFF.